This T cell receptor (beta chain) was observed in a study of T cell responses to AZD1222 COVID-19 vaccine. General study findings and limits: Among those given AZD1222, only five or six were seropositive at baseline. A mostly white British donor set with more females was recruited, and clonal diversity was possibly underestimated.

On this clone itself: What it binds is not known.

The table came from immunoSEQ multiplex PCR; TCRdb's copy has only in-frame clones and leaves some out. The data hold more than 95,000 clones, with about 88% observed a single time. CDR1 and CDR2 from the germline V gene are LNHNV and YYDKDF (reference sequence). The J segment lost 6 bases and the V segment lost 2 bases, leaving 3 bases of the junction unmatched. CDR3 length: 14 residues. This chain joins TRBV15 and TRBJ1-5, with 8 bases aligning to TRBD1. The receptor was derived from an adult in good health. Sample: peripheral blood, taken on day 0 of AZD1222 vaccination. The DNA for the CDR3 is TGTGCCACCAGCAGAATACAGGGGGTTCAGCCCCAGCATTTT. This codes for CATSRIQGVQPQHF.